This is a list of T cell receptor beta chains from one sample in a study of T cells in Graves' hyperthyroidism and ophthalmopathy. TCRdb reprocessed the multiplex PCR reads with MiXCR, giving one entry per CDR3 protein. In the table there are around 420,000 distinct CDR3 sequences, approximately 14% of which are singletons. Sequenced sample: blood. These receptors all come from a woman aged 18 to 35 with Graves' hyperthyroidism. CDR3s include the opening cysteine and the closing phenylalanine or tryptophan. A D gene is named only where the DNA matches it firmly. Part of the rows lack a size; the others show once, few, many or a class for expanded clones.

clone_size j_call d_call v_call cdr3_aa cdr3_nt
many TRBJ2-7 NA TRBV27 CASSPQGKGNYEQYF TGTGCCAGCAGTCCTCAGGGTAAGGGGAACTACGAGCAGTACTTC
many TRBJ2-1 TRBD2 TRBV7-9 CASRPSLRGLEVHEQFF TGTGCCAGCAGACCCAGCCTTAGGGGACTAGAAGTTCATGAGCAGTTCTTC
many TRBJ1-4 TRBD1 TRBV27 CASSTLTGGYEKLFF TGTGCCAGCAGTACCCTGACAGGGGGCTATGAAAAACTGTTTTTT
many TRBJ1-4 TRBD1 TRBV2 CASSRDRGLTNEKLFF TGTGCCAGCAGCCGGGACAGGGGTCTGACTAATGAAAAACTGTTTTTT
many TRBJ1-1 NA TRBV20-1 CSAHIQATEAFF TGCAGTGCCCACATACAGGCCACTGAAGCTTTCTTT
many TRBJ2-3 TRBD2 TRBV6-5 CASSYSISGATTDTQYF TGTGCCAGCAGTTACTCGATCAGCGGGGCTACCACAGATACGCAGTATTTT
many TRBJ2-3 TRBD2 TRBV7-8 CASSPRPGRGGLKSTDTQYF TGTGCCAGCAGTCCCCGGCCAGGGCGGGGGGGCTTGAAGAGCACAGATACGCAGTATTTT
many TRBJ2-7 NA TRBV7-2 CASSPRGSPSYEQYF TGTGCCAGCAGCCCGAGAGGAAGCCCGTCCTACGAGCAGTACTTC
NA TRBJ1-2 NA TRBV6-2/TRBV6-3 CASSYGKIDGYTF TGTGCCAGCAGTTACGGCAAGATAGATGGCTACACCTTC
few TRBJ1-5 NA TRBV10-2 CASNPNRAYQPQHF TGCGCCAGCAACCCAAACAGAGCCTATCAGCCCCAGCATTTT
many TRBJ2-5 TRBD1 TRBV13 CASSTVTGAETQYF TGTGCCAGCAGCACAGTTACAGGGGCGGAGACCCAGTACTTC
few TRBJ2-7 NA TRBV18 CASSPFTGPSGPYEQYF TGTGCCAGCTCACCATTCACAGGGCCCTCCGGTCCATACGAGCAGTACTTC
many TRBJ2-1 TRBD1 TRBV28 CASSLTQGANEQFF TGTGCCAGCAGTTTAACCCAGGGGGCCAATGAGCAGTTCTTC
NA TRBJ1-5 TRBD1 TRBV7-7 CASRRQGINQPQHF TGTGCTAGCAGAAGACAGGGGATCAATCAGCCCCAGCATTTT
NA TRBJ1-2 TRBD1 TRBV29-1 CSVGTGGNGYTF TGCAGCGTTGGGACAGGGGGCAATGGCTACACCTTC
NA TRBJ1-1 NA TRBV7-9 CASSPQREGTEAFF TGTGCCAGCAGCCCTCAGAGGGAAGGTACTGAAGCTTTCTTT
many TRBJ1-1 NA TRBV6-2/TRBV6-3 CASSPARYTEAFF TGTGCCAGCAGTCCCGCACGGTACACTGAAGCTTTCTTT
NA TRBJ2-3 TRBD2 TRBV4-3 CASSQEGLAGGNTDTQYF TGCGCCAGCAGCCAAGAGGGGCTAGCGGGAGGGAACACAGATACGCAGTATTTT
NA TRBJ2-7 NA TRBV4-1 CASSQGAGRGYEQYF TGCGCCAGCAGCCAAGGGGCCGGGAGAGGATACGAGCAGTACTTC
many TRBJ2-5 TRBD2 TRBV7-3 CASSTWTSGRSKRQETQYF TGTGCCAGCAGCACCTGGACTAGCGGGAGATCTAAACGACAAGAGACCCAGTACTTC
many TRBJ2-2 NA TRBV11-3 CASSGAANTGELFF TGTGCCAGCAGTGGGGCTGCGAACACCGGGGAGCTGTTTTTT
NA TRBJ2-7 TRBD1 TRBV10-2 CASSDLMGQTSYEQYF TGCGCCAGCAGTGATTTAATGGGACAGACTTCCTACGAGCAGTACTTC
few TRBJ1-1 NA TRBV29-1 CSVAGTVNTEAFF TGCAGCGTCGCCGGGACGGTGAACACTGAAGCTTTCTTT
NA TRBJ2-7 TRBD1 TRBV13 CASSVDRGGSYEQYF TGTGCCAGCAGCGTTGACAGGGGCGGCTCCTACGAGCAGTACTTC
many TRBJ1-2 NA TRBV7-6 CASSQGRLYGYTF TGTGCCAGCAGCCAAGGCCGACTATATGGCTACACCTTC
few TRBJ1-6 NA TRBV28 CASITAGASSYNSPLHF TGTGCCAGCATTACAGCAGGGGCGAGCTCCTATAATTCACCCCTCCACTTT